This T cell receptor (beta chain) derives from a study of control samples from healthy donors and cancer patients. Only in-frame clones appear in the TCRdb table, and some are missing; sequencing was by immunoSEQ multiplex PCR. The profile shows 150,000 to 200,000 clones, roughly 93% of them singletons. Trimming took off 3 bases at V and 0 bases at J, with 15 bases between the two ends. Germline CDR1 and CDR2: KGHSH and LQKENI. This CDR3 comprises 17 residues. The sequence was obtained from a man aged 18 to 35 in good health. The chain combines TRBV18 with TRBJ1-3, with D perhaps TRBD1 (5 bases). The sequencing sample was made of blood. CDR3 nucleotides: TGTGCCAGCTCACCGACCTTCGTCGACAGCTCTGGAAACACCATATATTTT. Encoded protein: CASSPTFVDSSGNTIYF.